This T cell receptor (beta chain) was captured by sequencing in a study of blood T cell repertoires in COVID-19. V was trimmed by 2 bases and J by 7 bases, leaving 16 bases between them. This CDR3 is built from 14 residues. Per germline, CDR1 SGHRS and CDR2 YFSETQ. Assay used: immunoSEQ multiplex PCR; TCRdb lists only in-frame clones, some missing. Here the sample spans around 180,000 clones, roughly 85% being singletons. V and J are TRBV5-1 and TRBJ2-7; TRBD1 might be the D (6 bases). The material sequenced was peripheral blood. This receptor was taken from a young woman with acute or convalescent COVID-19. CDR3 loop: CASSFGTRGGEQYF. CDR3 bases: TGCGCCAGCAGCTTTGGGACACGGGGTGGGGAGCAGTACTTC.